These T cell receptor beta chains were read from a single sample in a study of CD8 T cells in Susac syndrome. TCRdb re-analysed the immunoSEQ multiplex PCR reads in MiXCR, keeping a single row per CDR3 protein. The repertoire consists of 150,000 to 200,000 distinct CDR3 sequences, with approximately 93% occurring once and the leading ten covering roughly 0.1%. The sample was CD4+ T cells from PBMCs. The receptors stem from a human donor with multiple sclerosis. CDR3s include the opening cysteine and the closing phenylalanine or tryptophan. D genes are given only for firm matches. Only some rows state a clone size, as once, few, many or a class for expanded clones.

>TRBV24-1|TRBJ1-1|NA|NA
TGTGCCACCGCCCGGGATGGGAACACTGAAGCTTTCTTT
CATARDGNTEAFF
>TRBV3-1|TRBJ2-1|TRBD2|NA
TGTGCCAGCAGCGGACTAGCGGGAGGGCGAAGGAATGAGCAGTTCTTC
CASSGLAGGRRNEQFF
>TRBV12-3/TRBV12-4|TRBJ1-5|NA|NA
TGTGCCAGCAGTTTAGCGCTAAGTCAGCCCCAGCATTTT
CASSLALSQPQHF
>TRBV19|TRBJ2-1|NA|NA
TGTGCCAGTAGTTTGAAGAGCTCCTACAATGAGCAGTTCTTC
CASSLKSSYNEQFF
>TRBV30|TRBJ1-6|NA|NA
TGTGCCTGGAGACCGTCACCCCTCCACTTT
CAWRPSPLHF
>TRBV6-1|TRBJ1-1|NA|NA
TGTGCCAGCAGTGAAGGATTAGGGGGAGATACTGAAGCTTTCTTT
CASSEGLGGDTEAFF
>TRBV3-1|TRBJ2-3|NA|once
TGTGCCAGCAGCCGCGGGGTGGGCTTAAAAGCAGATACGCAGTATTTT
CASSRGVGLKADTQYF
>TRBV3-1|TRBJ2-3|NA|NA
TGTGCCAGCAGCCAACGCACAGATACGCAGTATTTT
CASSQRTDTQYF
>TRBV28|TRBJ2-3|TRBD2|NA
TGTGCCAGCAGTTTAGCGGGAGGGCAGGCAGATACGCAGTATTTT
CASSLAGGQADTQYF
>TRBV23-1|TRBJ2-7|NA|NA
TGCGCCAGCAGTCAATTGCAGGGATCCTACGAGCAGTACTTC
CASSQLQGSYEQYF
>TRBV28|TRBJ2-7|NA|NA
TGTGCCAGCAGGCCCCAGGGGAGCTCCTACGAGCAGTACTTC
CASRPQGSSYEQYF
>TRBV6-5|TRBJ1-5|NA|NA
TGTGCCAGCAGTTACAGGAGGGGAGGCCATGATCAGCCCCAGCATTTT
CASSYRRGGHDQPQHF
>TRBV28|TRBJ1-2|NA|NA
TGTGCCAGCAGTCCCCTGCTCTATGGCTACACCTTC
CASSPLLYGYTF
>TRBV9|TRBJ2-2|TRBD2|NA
TGTGCCAGCAGCCCTTCCACTAGCGGGAACACCGGGGAGCTGTTTTTT
CASSPSTSGNTGELFF
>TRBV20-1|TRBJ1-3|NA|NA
TGCAGTGCTGAACGATCCGACTCTGGAAACACCATATATTTT
CSAERSDSGNTIYF
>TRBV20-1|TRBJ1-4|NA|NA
TGCAGTGCCGCTGGAGGGGGGGCCCCTGCAACTAATGAAAAACTGTTTTTT
CSAAGGGAPATNEKLFF
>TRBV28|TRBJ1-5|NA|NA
TGTGCCAGCAGCGCAGGGAGTCAGCCCCAGCATTTT
CASSAGSQPQHF
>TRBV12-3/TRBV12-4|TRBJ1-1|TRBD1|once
TGTGCCAGCAGTACGGGACAGGGGGAGTTGAACACTGAAGCTTTCTTT
CASSTGQGELNTEAFF
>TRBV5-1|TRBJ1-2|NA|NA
TGCGCCAGCAGCTTGGACGTTAACTATGGCTACACCTTC
CASSLDVNYGYTF
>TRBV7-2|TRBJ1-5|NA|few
TGTGCCAGTAGTAGTCGGGGCAATCAGCCCCAGCATTTT
CASSSRGNQPQHF
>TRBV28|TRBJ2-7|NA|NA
TGTGCCAGCGGTGGCTACTACGAGCAGTACTTC
CASGGYYEQYF
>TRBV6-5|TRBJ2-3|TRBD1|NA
TGTGCCAGCAGTTACGGGGACAGGGGGCTCCCAGATACGCAGTATTTT
CASSYGDRGLPDTQYF
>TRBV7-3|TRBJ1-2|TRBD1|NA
TGTGCCAGCAGCTTAGGGTTAGGACAGGGCAACTACACCTTC
CASSLGLGQGNYTF
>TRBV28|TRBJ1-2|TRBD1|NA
TGTGCCAGTTACAGGGGTTATGGCTACACCTTC
CASYRGYGYTF
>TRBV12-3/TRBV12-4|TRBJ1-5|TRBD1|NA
TGTGCCAGCACCTTAACGGGACAGGGGGGGCAGCCCCAGCATTTT
CASTLTGQGGQPQHF
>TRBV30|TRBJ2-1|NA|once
TGTGCCTCGGGAAGAGCGTACAATGAGCAGTTCTTC
CASGRAYNEQFF
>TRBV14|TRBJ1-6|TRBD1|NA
TGTGCCAGCAGCCGCCGACAGGGGTATTCACCCCTCCACTTT
CASSRRQGYSPLHF
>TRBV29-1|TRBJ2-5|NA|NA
TGCAGCGTTTCCCATCAGTACCAAGAGACCCAGTACTTC
CSVSHQYQETQYF
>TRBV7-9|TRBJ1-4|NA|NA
TGTGCCAGCAGCCGCCCGGGACCCTTAAGAGGATCAACTAATGAAAAACTGTTTTTT
CASSRPGPLRGSTNEKLFF
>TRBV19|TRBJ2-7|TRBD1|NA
TGTGCCAGTAGTACGACCGGGACAGGCCCCCCGTACTTC
CASSTTGTGPPYF
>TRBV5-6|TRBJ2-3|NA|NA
TGTGCCAGCAGCTTGAGGGCTAGCGTGGGCACAGATACGCAGTATTTT
CASSLRASVGTDTQYF
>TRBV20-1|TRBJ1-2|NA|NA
TGCAGTGCTAGCGGAGTGGGGGGCTCAAACTATGGCTACACCTTC
CSASGVGGSNYGYTF
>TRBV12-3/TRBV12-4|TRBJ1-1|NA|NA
TGTGCCAGCAGCGTACAGGGAGGTACTGAAGCTTTCTTT
CASSVQGGTEAFF
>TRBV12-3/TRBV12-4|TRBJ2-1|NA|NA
TGTGCCAGCAGTCCCTCGATATACAATGAGCAGTTCTTC
CASSPSIYNEQFF
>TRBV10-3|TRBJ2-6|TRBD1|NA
TGTGCCATCAGCGGACAGGGGAAGGCCAACGTCCTGACTTTC
CAISGQGKANVLTF
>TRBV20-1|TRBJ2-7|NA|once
TGCAGTGCTACGGGGCCCGAGGGCGAGCAGTACTTC
CSATGPEGEQYF
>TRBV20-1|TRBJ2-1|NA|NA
TGCAGTGCTAGAGTGGGAGGGGGCTTGCAGTTCTTC
CSARVGGGLQFF
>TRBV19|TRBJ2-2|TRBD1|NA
TGTGCCAGGGAGACAGGGCCGGGCACCGGGGAGCTGTTTTTT
CARETGPGTGELFF
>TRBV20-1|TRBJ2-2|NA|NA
TGCAGTGCTAGATCTCCATACACCGGGGAGCTGTTTTTT
CSARSPYTGELFF
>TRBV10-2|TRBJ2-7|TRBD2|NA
TGCGCCAGCCAACTAGCGGGGGCGTCCTACGAGCAGTACTTC
CASQLAGASYEQYF
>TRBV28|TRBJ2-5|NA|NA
TGTGCCAGCGGGGGCGGGCAAGAGACCCAGTACTTC
CASGGGQETQYF
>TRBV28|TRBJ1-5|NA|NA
TGTGCCAGCAGTTTCGTCGACTCTTGGGGCAATCAGCCCCAGCATTTT
CASSFVDSWGNQPQHF
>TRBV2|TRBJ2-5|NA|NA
TGTGCCGGCTCGGGTAGCGGCCAAGAGACCCAGTACTTC
CAGSGSGQETQYF
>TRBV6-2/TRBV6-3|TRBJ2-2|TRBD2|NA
TGTGCCAGCAGTTACTTCGCTAGCGGGAGTAGGACCGGGGAGCTGTTTTTT
CASSYFASGSRTGELFF
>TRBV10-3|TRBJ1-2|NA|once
TGTGCCATCAGTGAAAGTCCAGGGAACAACTATGGCTACACCTTC
CAISESPGNNYGYTF